The TCR beta chain under discussion was sequenced for a study of T cells in Graves' hyperthyroidism and ophthalmopathy. RNA transcripts yielded amplified TCR beta CDR3 regions. A set of HTBI primers served as the primers for a first-round RT-PCR of the TCR CDR3. In TCRdb, the multiplex PCR reads were re-called with MiXCR into one record per CDR3 protein. The table has 550,000 to 600,000 distinct CDR3 sequences, 11% to 15% seen once. Clinical symptoms, serum thyroxine, TRAb, thyroid ultrasound and orbital computed tomography informed diagnoses. This TCR was sampled from a woman under 30 with Graves' ophthalmopathy. Specimen: blood.

Here the CDR3 DNA reads TGTGCCAGCAGCTGGATGGGGGGCTGTCAGCCCCAGCATTTT. This codes for CASSWMGGCQPQHF. V is TRBV5-5 and J is TRBJ1-5; TRBD1 might be the D (6 bases). The CDR3 runs to 14 residues. The ends were cut back, 3 bases at V and 6 bases at J, with 13 bases in the middle. Germline loops: CDR1 SGHKS, CDR2 YYEKEE (reference sequence).